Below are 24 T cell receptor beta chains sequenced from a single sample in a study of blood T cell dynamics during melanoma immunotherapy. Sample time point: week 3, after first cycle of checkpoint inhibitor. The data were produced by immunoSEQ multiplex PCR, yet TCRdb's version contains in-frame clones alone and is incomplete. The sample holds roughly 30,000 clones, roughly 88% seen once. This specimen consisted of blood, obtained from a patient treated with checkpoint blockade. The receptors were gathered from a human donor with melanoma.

CDR3: CASSSQAQTWSSGANVLTF. DNA of the CDR3: TGTGCCAGCAGCTCGCAGGCACAGACATGGAGCTCTGGGGCCAACGTCCTGACTTTC. The chain has TRBV7-8 and TRBJ2-6, with no clear D. V shed 4 bases and J shed 0 bases, with 19 bases lying between them. This CDR3 has 19 residues. The germline V gene encodes CDR1 SGHVS and CDR2 FQNEAQ.

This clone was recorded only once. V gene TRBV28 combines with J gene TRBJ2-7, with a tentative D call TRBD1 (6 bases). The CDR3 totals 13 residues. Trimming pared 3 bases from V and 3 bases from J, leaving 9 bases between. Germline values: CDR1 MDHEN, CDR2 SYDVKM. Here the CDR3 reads CASSLRTVYEQYF. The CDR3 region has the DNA TGTGCCAGCAGTTTGAGGACAGTCTACGAGCAGTACTTC.

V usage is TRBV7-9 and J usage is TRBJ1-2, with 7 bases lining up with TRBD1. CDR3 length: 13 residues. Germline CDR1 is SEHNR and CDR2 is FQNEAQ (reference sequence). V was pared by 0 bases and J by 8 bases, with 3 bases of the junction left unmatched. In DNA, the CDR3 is TGTGCCAGCAGCTTAGCGTCAGGGGGAGGCTACACCTTC. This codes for CASSLASGGGYTF.

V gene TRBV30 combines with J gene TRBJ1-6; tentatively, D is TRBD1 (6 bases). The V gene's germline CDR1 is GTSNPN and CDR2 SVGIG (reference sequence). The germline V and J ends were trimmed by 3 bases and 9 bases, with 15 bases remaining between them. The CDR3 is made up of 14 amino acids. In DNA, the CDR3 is TGTGCCTGGAGCCAGGACAAAGGGGGTTCACCCCTCCACTTT. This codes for CAWSQDKGGSPLHF.

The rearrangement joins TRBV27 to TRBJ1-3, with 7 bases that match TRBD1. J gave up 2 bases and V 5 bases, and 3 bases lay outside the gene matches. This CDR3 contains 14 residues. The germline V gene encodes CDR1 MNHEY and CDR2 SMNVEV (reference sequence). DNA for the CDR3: TGTGCCAGCAGTCCCGGGACAGCTGGAAACACCATATATTTT. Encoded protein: CASSPGTAGNTIYF.

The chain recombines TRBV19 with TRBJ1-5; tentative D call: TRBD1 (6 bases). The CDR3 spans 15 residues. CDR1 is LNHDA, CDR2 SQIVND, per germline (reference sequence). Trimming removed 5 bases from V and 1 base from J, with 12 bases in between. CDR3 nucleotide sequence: TGTGCCAGTAGTGTGACAGGAGGGAGCAATCAGCCCCAGCATTTT. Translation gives CASSVTGGSNQPQHF.

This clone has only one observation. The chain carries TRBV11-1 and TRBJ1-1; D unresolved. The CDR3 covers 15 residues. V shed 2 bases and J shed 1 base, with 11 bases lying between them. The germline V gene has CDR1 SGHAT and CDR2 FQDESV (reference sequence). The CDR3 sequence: CASSLFATANTEAFF. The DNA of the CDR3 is TGTGCCAGCAGCTTATTCGCGACCGCGAACACTGAAGCTTTCTTT.

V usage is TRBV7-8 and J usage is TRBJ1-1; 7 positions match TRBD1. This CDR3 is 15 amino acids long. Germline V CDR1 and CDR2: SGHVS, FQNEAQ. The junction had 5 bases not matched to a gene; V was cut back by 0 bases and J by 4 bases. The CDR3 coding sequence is TGTGCCAGCAGCTTAGCTCAGGGGGGCGGCACTGAAGCTTTCTTT. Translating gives CASSLAQGGGTEAFF.

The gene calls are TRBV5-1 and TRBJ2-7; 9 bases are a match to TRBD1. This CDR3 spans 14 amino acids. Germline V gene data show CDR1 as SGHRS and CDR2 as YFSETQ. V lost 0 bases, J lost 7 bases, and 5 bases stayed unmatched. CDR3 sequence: CASSLAGTGMEQYF. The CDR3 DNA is TGCGCCAGCAGCTTGGCCGGGACAGGGATGGAGCAGTACTTC.

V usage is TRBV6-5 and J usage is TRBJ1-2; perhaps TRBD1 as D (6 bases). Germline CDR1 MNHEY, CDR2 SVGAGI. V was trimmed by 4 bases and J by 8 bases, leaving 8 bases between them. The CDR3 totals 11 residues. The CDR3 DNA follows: TGTGCCAGCAGTTCGGACAGAGGCTACACCTTC. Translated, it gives CASSSDRGYTF.

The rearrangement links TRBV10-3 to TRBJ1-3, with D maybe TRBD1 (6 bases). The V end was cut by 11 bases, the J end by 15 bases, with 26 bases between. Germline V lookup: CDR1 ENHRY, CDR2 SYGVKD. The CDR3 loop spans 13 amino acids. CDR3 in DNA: TGTGCCTCCAACCCAGCGGGACAAACTCCTACATATTTT. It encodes CASNPAGQTPTYF.

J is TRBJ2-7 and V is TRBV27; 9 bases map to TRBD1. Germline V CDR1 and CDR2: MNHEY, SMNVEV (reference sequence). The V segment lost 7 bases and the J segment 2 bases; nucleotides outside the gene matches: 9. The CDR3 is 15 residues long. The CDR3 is CASNDGTGNTYEQYF. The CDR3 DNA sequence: TGTGCCAGCAACGACGGGACAGGGAACACCTACGAGCAGTACTTC.

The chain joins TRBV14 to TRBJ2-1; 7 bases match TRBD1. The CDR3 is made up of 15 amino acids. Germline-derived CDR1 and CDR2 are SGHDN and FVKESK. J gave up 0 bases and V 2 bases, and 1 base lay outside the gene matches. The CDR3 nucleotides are TGTGCCAGCAGCCAAAGGGACAGCTCCTACAATGAGCAGTTCTTC. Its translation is CASSQRDSSYNEQFF.

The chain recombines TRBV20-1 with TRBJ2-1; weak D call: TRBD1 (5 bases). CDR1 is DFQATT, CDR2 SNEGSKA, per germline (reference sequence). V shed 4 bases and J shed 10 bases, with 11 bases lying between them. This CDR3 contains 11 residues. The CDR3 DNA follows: TGCAGTGCTACGCAGGGAAACGAGCAGTTCTTC. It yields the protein CSATQGNEQFF.

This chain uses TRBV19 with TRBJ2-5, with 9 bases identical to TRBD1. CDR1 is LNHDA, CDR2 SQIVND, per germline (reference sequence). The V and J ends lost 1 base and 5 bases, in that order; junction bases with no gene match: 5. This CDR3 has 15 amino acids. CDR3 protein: CASSIVGTGIETQYF. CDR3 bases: TGTGCCAGTAGTATAGTAGGGACAGGGATTGAGACCCAGTACTTC. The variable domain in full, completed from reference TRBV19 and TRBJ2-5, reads DGGITQSPKYLFRKEGQNVTLSCEQNLNHDAMYWYRQDPGQGLRLIYYSQIVNDFQKGDIAEGYSVSREKKESFPLTVTSAQKNPTAFYLCASSIVGTGIETQYFGPGTRLLVL.

This CDR3 is CSAWADTQYF. DNA of the CDR3: TGCAGTGCCTGGGCAGATACGCAGTATTTT. The chain employs TRBV20-1 and TRBJ2-3, with unresolved D. This CDR3 contains 10 residues. Germline CDR1 DFQATT, CDR2 SNEGSKA (reference sequence). V gave up 6 bases and J gave up 4 bases, with 5 bases separating them.

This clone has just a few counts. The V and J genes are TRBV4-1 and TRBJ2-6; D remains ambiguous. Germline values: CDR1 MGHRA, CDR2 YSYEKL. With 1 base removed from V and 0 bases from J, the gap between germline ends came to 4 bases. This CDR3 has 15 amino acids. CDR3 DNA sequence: TGCGCCAGCAGCCAAGGGTACTCTGGGGCCAACGTCCTGACTTTC. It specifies CASSQGYSGANVLTF.

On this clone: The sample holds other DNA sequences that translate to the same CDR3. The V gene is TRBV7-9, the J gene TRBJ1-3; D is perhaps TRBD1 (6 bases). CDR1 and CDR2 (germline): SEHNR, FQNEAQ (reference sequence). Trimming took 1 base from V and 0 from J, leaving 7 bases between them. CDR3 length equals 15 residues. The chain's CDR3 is CASSLGTASGNTIYF. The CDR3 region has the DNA TGTGCCAGCAGCTTAGGGACAGCCTCTGGAAACACCATATATTTT.

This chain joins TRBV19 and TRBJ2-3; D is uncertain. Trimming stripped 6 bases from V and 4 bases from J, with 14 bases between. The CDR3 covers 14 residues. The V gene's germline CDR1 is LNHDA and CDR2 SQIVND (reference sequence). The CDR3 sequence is CASSSSVRPDTQYF. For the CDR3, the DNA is TGTGCCAGTAGCTCGAGCGTAAGGCCAGATACGCAGTATTTT.

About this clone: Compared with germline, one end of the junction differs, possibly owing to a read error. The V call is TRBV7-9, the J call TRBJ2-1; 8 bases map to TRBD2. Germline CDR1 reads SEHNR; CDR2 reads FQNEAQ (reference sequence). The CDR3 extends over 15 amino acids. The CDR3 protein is CASRLAGLAYNEQFF. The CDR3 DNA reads TGTGCCAGCAGGTTAGCGGGATTGGCCTACAATGAGCAGTTCTTC.

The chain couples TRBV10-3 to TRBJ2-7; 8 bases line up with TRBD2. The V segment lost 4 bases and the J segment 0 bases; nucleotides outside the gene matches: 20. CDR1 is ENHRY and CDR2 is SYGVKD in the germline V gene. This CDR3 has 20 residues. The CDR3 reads CAISGPGGGGSPLSSYEQYF. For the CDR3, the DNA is TGTGCCATCAGTGGCCCGGGGGGGGGTGGTTCCCCCCTCAGCTCCTACGAGCAGTACTTC.

CDR3 in DNA: TGCAGCGTTGAAGATGGACACAGCTACGAGCAGTACTTC. Protein: CSVEDGHSYEQYF. This chain connects TRBV29-1 to TRBJ2-7, with D perhaps matching TRBD1 (5 bases). Deletions cut 0 bases from V and 3 bases from J, with 9 bases between. This CDR3 is 13 amino acids long. CDR1 is SQVTM and CDR2 is ANQGSEA in the germline V gene.

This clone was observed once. The CDR3 region is CASSYLDMTEAFF. The CDR3 coding sequence is TGTGCCAGCAGTTACTTAGATATGACTGAAGCTTTCTTT. This rearrangement joins TRBV6-6 to TRBJ1-1; D is unclear. V lost 1 base and J 5 bases, leaving 8 bases between the germline ends. In germline, CDR1 is MNHNY, CDR2 SVGAGI (reference sequence). The CDR3 sequence is 13 residues long.

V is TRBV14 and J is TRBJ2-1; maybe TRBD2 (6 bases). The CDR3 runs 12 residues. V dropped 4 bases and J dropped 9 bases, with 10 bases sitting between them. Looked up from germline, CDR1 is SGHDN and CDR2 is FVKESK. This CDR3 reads CASSLPGSEQFF. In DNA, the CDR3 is TGTGCCAGCAGCCTCCCCGGGAGTGAGCAGTTCTTC. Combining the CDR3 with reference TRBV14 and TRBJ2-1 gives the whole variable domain EAGVTQFPSHSVIEKGQTVTLRCDPISGHDNLYWYRRVMGKEIKFLLHFVKESKQDESGMPNNRFLAERTGGTYSTLKVQPAELEDSGVYFCASSLPGSEQFFGPGTRLTVL.